This T cell receptor beta chain comes out of a study of identical twins. Regarding the study as a whole: Researchers caution that invariant MAIT and iNKT cells could partly confound zero-insertion analyses. Whereas memory repertoires showed no such difference, abundant cord blood beta clonotypes carried fewer insertions.

Addition of a universal primer site occurred through template switching, and cDNA carried unique molecular identifiers. One entry per CDR3 protein, called by TCRdb with MiXCR from the 5' RACE reads. This table holds 500,000 to 700,000 distinct CDR3 sequences, about 7.1% found once. In this sample, this clonotype turned up a few times. The antigen is not known. This CDR3 has 15 residues. Germline loops: CDR1 LNHNV, CDR2 YYDKDF (reference sequence). V was trimmed by 5 bases and J by 6 bases, leaving 16 bases between them. This sample was also put to use in a study of yellow fever vaccine responses in identical twins.

The V and J genes are TRBV15 and TRBJ2-2; D not certain. The sequence derives from a woman aged 18-29 years in good health. The sequenced material came from PBMCs. The CDR3 here is CATSRVPVGAGELFF. The CDR3 nucleotides read TGTGCCACCAGCCGCGTCCCCGTTGGTGCCGGGGAGCTGTTTTTT.